Shown below are 16 T cell receptor beta chains from a single sample sequenced in a study of blood T cell repertoires in COVID-19. Sequencing was performed with immunoSEQ multiplex PCR; in TCRdb, only in-frame clones are kept and a portion is missing. The table shows roughly 28,000 clones, with roughly 80% occurring only once. The sequencing input was peripheral blood. Receptors originate from a woman aged 70-85 years with active or convalescent COVID-19.

The chain employs TRBV7-6 and TRBJ2-7; possible D gene TRBD1, 6 bases. Between the trimmed V and J ends, which lost 1 base and 0 bases, there was a span of 10 bases. This CDR3 comprises 15 residues. From germline, CDR1 is SGHVS and CDR2 FNYEAQ. CDR3 region: CASSLGGQSSYEQYF. In nucleotides, the CDR3 is TGTGCCAGCAGCTTAGGGGGGCAAAGCTCCTACGAGCAGTACTTC.

As DNA, the CDR3 is TGTGCCATCAGTGGGACTAGCGGTGATAGCTCCTACGAGCAGTACTTC. Its translation: CAISGTSGDSSYEQYF. The chain combines TRBV10-3 with TRBJ2-7, with 10 bases fitting TRBD2. Germline CDR1 reads ENHRY; CDR2 reads SYGVKD. The CDR3 covers 16 residues. Unmatched junction bases numbered 6, after V lost 4 bases and J lost 0 bases.

This clone was observed once. The chain uses TRBV5-6 and TRBJ2-3, with D tentatively TRBD1 (5 bases). Deletions cut 0 bases from V and 1 base from J, with 12 bases between. Per the germline V gene, CDR1 is SGHDT and CDR2 is YYEEEE. The CDR3 sequence is 16 residues long. The CDR3 nucleotides read TGTGCCAGCAGCTTGGAGGGGATACGGGGCACAGATACGCAGTATTTT. Its protein is CASSLEGIRGTDTQYF. Drawing the rest from reference TRBV5-6 and TRBJ2-3, the complete variable domain is DAGVTQSPTHLIKTRGQQVTLRCSPKSGHDTVSWYQQALGQGPQFIFQYYEEEERQRGNFPDRFSGHQFPNYSSELNVNALLLGDSALYLCASSLEGIRGTDTQYFGPGTRLTVL.

The table lists this clone with a few counts. The genes are TRBV9 and TRBJ1-4, with D possibly matching TRBD1 (6 bases). CDR1 is SGDLS, CDR2 YYNGEE, per germline. Deletions cut 1 base from V and 0 bases from J, with 13 bases between. The CDR3 covers 17 residues. CDR3 region: CASSVRGGAATNEKLFF. The CDR3 DNA sequence: TGTGCCAGCAGCGTACGAGGGGGAGCTGCAACTAATGAAAAACTGTTTTTT. The variable domain in full, with the rest retrieved from reference TRBV9 and TRBJ1-4, is DSGVTQTPKHLITATGQRVTLRCSPRSGDLSVYWYQQSLDQGLQFLIQYYNGEERAKGNILERFSAQQFPDLHSELNLSSLELGDSALYFCASSVRGGAATNEKLFFGSGTQLSVL.

The V and J genes are TRBV6-2 or TRBV6-3 and TRBJ2-1; D perhaps matches TRBD1 (6 bases). V lost 4 bases and J lost 4, with 11 bases in between. The CDR3 runs 14 residues. Germline-derived CDR1 and CDR2 are MNHEY and SVGEGT. In DNA, the CDR3 is TGTGCCAGCAGTTTCCACAGGGAGTACAATGAGCAGTTCTTC. As protein: CASSFHREYNEQFF.

V and J are TRBV2 and TRBJ1-2, with 10 bases fitting TRBD1. Losses at the gene ends were 6 bases for V and 6 bases for J; bases not matched to a gene: 7. Germline CDR1 and CDR2: SNHLY and FYNNEI. This CDR3 region has 14 residues. The CDR3: CASRDRGNWHGYTF. CDR3 nucleotides: TGTGCCAGCAGGGACAGGGGGAACTGGCATGGCTACACCTTC.

This clone was seen just once. The chain combines TRBV11-3 with TRBJ1-1; D is unclear. V lost 5 bases and J 5 bases, leaving 9 bases between the germline ends. CDR3 length equals 12 residues. Germline CDR1 is SGHNT and CDR2 is YENEEA. CDR3 protein: CASSGTRTEAFF. CDR3 bases: TGTGCCAGCAGCGGAACGAGGACTGAAGCTTTCTTT.

The chain links TRBV7-2 to TRBJ1-2; D perhaps matches TRBD1 (5 bases). The CDR3 extends over 16 amino acids. Germline loops: CDR1 SGHTA, CDR2 FQGNSA. Trimming pared 5 bases from V and 5 bases from J, leaving 21 bases between. The CDR3 nucleotides are TGTGCCAGCAGCCAGCCGGGACGCCGGGAGACGTATGGCTACACCTTC. It translates to CASSQPGRRETYGYTF.

DNA for the CDR3: TGTGCCAGTAGTCGCATCGGGGGTTCCCGGACTAGCGGCACCCACACAGATACGCAGTATTTT. Translating it yields CASSRIGGSRTSGTHTDTQYF. The gene calls are TRBV19 and TRBJ2-3; 10 bases map to TRBD2. The CDR3 totals 21 residues. J gave up 2 bases and V 5 bases, and 22 bases lay outside the gene matches. The germline gives CDR1 LNHDA, CDR2 SQIVND (reference sequence).

V and J are TRBV6-2 or TRBV6-3 and TRBJ2-1, with 9 bases aligning to TRBD2. CDR3 size: 16 residues. V lost 5 bases and J lost 4; bases outside the gene matches: 9. Germline V gives CDR1 MNHEY, CDR2 SVGEGT. The CDR3 region has the DNA TGTGCCAGCAGTCGTCCTCTAGCGGGATCTTACAATGAGCAGTTCTTC. This codes for CASSRPLAGSYNEQFF.

The chain combines TRBV5-6 with TRBJ2-1, with TRBD2 matching 15 bases. The CDR3 covers 16 residues. Germline V gene sequence: CDR1 SGHDT, CDR2 YYEEEE. The V and J ends lost 4 bases and 8 bases, in that order; junction bases with no gene match: 7. CDR3 residues: CASSLRTSGGAHEQFF. CDR3 in DNA: TGTGCCAGCAGCCTTAGGACTAGCGGGGGGGCCCATGAGCAGTTCTTC.

This chain joins TRBV12-3 or TRBV12-4 and TRBJ2-7; unclear D gene. There are 13 residues in the CDR3. V lost 1 base to trimming and J lost 4 bases, with 8 bases between them. CDR3 coding DNA: TGTGCCAGCAGTTTAGGAGCCTCTTACGAGCAGTACTTC. Translated, it gives CASSLGASYEQYF.

The chain is built from TRBV12-3 or TRBV12-4 and TRBJ2-5, with D maybe TRBD1 (5 bases). V dropped 3 bases and J dropped 7 bases, with 12 bases sitting between them. The CDR3 spans 13 residues. The CDR3 DNA reads as TGTGCCAGCAGTTTGGGGCTCAAAGGGACCCAGTACTTC. It codes for CASSLGLKGTQYF.

This chain uses TRBV5-5 with TRBJ2-1, with 8 bases that match TRBD2. Germline V gene data show CDR1 as SGHKS and CDR2 as YYEKEE (reference sequence). The CDR3 runs 15 residues. The ends lost 4 bases at V and 4 bases at J; junction bases unmatched: 7. This CDR3 reads CASSRSGGDYNEQFF. DNA of the CDR3: TGTGCCAGCAGCCGCTCCGGGGGGGATTACAATGAGCAGTTCTTC.

V gene TRBV9 combines with J gene TRBJ1-3; D gene uncertain. There are 16 residues in the CDR3. V was shortened by 4 bases and J by 0 bases, with 14 bases between the two germline ends. Germline CDR1 SGDLS, CDR2 YYNGEE. This chain's CDR3 is CASSLDPRGSGNTIYF. The DNA for the CDR3 is TGTGCCAGCAGCCTTGACCCCCGGGGCTCTGGAAACACCATATATTTT. Looking up the rest from reference TRBV9 and TRBJ1-3 gives the full variable domain: DSGVTQTPKHLITATGQRVTLRCSPRSGDLSVYWYQQSLDQGLQFLIQYYNGEERAKGNILERFSAQQFPDLHSELNLSSLELGDSALYFCASSLDPRGSGNTIYFGEGSWLTVV.

The chain couples TRBV9 to TRBJ1-1, with no clear D. Germline loops: CDR1 SGDLS, CDR2 YYNGEE. There are 15 residues in the CDR3. V dropped 0 bases and J dropped 0 bases, with 9 bases sitting between them. The CDR3 here is CASSVDLHVNTEAFF. CDR3 bases: TGTGCCAGCAGCGTAGATTTACACGTGAACACTGAAGCTTTCTTT.